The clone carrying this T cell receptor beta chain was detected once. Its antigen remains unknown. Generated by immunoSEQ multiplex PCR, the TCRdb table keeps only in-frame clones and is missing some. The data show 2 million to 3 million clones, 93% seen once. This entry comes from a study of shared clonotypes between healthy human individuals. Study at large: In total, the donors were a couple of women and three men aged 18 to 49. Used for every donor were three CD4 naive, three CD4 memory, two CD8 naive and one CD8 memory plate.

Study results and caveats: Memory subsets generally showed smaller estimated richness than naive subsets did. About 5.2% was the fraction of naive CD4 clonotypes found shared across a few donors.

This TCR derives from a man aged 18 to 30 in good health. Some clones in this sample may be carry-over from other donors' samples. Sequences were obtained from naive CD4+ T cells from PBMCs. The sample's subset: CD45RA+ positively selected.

The CDR3 sequence: CASSLFRLGTGELFF. In DNA, the CDR3 is TGTGCCAGCAGCTTATTTCGTCTGGGCACCGGGGAGCTGTTTTTT. This chain connects TRBV7-2 to TRBJ2-2, with no clear D. The germline V and J ends were trimmed by 2 bases and 4 bases, with 11 bases remaining between them. Germline V lookup: CDR1 SGHTA, CDR2 FQGNSA. This CDR3 contains 15 residues.